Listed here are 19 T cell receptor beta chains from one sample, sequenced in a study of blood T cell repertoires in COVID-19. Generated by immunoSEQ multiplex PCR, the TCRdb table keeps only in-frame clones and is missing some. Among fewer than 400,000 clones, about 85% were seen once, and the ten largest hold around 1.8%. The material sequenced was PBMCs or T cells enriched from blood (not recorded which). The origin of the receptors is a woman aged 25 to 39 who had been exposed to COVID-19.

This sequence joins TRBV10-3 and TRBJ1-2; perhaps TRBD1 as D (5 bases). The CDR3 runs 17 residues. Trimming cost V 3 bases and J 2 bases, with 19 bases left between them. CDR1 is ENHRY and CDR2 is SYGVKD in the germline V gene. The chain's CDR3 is CAISDSLRGDSNYGYTF. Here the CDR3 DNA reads TGTGCCATCAGTGACTCCCTTCGGGGGGATAGCAACTATGGCTACACCTTC.

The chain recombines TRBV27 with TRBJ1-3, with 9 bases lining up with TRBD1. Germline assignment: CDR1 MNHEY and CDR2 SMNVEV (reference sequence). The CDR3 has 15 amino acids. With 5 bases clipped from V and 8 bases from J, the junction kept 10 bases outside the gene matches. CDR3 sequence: CASSPLGQGGDTIYF. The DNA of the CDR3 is TGTGCCAGCAGTCCCCTGGGACAGGGTGGGGACACCATATATTTT.

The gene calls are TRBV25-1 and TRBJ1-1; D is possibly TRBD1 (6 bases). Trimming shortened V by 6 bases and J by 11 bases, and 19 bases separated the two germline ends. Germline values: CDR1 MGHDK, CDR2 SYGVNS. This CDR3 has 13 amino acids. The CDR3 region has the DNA TGTGCCAGCAGAACACAGGGTATTTCGGTCGCTTTCTTT. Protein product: CASRTQGISVAFF.

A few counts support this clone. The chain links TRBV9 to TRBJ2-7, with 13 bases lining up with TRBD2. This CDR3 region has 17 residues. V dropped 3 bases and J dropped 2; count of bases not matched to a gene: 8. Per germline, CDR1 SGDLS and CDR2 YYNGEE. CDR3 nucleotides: TGTGCCAGCAGCGGACGACTAGCGGGAGGCTCCACCTACGAGCAGTACTTC. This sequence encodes CASSGRLAGGSTYEQYF.

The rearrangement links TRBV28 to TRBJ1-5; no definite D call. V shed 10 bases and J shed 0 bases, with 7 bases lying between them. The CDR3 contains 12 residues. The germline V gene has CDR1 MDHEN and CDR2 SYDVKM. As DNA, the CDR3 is TGTGCCACCCGTCTTAGCAATCAGCCCCAGCATTTT. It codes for CATRLSNQPQHF.

CDR3 protein: CASSLDLGGLAGGEQYF. CDR3 coding DNA: TGTGCCAGCAGCTTAGATCTGGGAGGACTAGCGGGGGGAGAGCAGTACTTC. The chain carries TRBV7-9 and TRBJ2-7; 14 nucleotides line up with TRBD2. This CDR3 has 17 amino acids. J was trimmed by 7 bases and V by 1 base; bases with no gene match: 9. The germline V gene encodes CDR1 SEHNR and CDR2 FQNEAQ (reference sequence).

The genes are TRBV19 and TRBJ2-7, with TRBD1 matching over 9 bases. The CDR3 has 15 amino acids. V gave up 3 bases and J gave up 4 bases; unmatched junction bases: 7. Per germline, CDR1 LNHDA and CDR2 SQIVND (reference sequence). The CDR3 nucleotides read TGTGCCAGTAGTATCCAACAGGGGGCTAGGTACGAGCAGTACTTC. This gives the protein CASSIQQGARYEQYF.

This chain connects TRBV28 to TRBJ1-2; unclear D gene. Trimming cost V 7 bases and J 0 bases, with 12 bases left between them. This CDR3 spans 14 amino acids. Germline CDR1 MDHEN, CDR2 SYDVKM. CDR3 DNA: TGTGCCAGCATCAAGGCCGGAGCTAACTATGGCTACACCTTC. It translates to CASIKAGANYGYTF.

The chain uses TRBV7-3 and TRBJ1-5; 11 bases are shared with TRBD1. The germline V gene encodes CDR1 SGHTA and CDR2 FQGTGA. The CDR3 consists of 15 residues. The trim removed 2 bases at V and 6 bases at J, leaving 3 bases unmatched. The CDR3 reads CASSLSGQGGQPQHF. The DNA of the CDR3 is TGTGCCAGCAGCTTATCGGGACAGGGGGGTCAGCCCCAGCATTTT.

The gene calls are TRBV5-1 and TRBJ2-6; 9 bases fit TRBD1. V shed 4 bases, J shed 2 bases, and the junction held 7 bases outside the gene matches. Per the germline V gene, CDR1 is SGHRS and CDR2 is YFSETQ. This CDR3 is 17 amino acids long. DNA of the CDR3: TGCGCCAGCAGCCCCCGGGACAGGGTAACTGGGGCCAACGTCCTGACTTTC. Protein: CASSPRDRVTGANVLTF.

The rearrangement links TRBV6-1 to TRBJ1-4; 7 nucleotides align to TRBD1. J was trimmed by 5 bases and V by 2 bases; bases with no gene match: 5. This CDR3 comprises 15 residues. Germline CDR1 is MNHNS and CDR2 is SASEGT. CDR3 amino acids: CASSERGPRNEKLFF. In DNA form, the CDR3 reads TGTGCCAGCAGTGAAAGGGGGCCTAGGAATGAAAAACTGTTTTTT.

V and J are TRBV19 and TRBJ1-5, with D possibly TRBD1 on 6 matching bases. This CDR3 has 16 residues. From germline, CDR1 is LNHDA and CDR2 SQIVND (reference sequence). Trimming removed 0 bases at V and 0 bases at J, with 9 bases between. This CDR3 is CASSIDWTDSNQPQHF. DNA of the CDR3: TGTGCCAGTAGTATAGATTGGACAGATAGCAATCAGCCCCAGCATTTT.

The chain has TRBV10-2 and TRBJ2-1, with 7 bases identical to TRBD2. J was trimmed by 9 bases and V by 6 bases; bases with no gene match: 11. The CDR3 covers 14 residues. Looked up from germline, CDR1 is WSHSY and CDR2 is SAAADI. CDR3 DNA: TGCGCCAGCAGGGATATGGGGAGGGCAGCTGAGCAGTTCTTC. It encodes CASRDMGRAAEQFF.

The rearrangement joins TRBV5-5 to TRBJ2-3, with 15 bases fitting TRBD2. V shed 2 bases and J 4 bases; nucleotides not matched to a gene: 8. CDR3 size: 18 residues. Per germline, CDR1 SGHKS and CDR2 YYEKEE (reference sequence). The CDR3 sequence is CASSLGLAGGLRADTQYF. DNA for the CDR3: TGTGCCAGCAGCTTAGGACTAGCGGGGGGGCTAAGGGCAGATACGCAGTATTTT.

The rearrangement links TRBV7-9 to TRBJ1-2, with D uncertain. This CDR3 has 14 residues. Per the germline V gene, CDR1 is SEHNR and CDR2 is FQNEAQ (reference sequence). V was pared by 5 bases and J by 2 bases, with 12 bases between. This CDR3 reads CASSPRQLNYGYTF. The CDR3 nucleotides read TGTGCCAGCAGCCCCCGTCAGTTAAACTATGGCTACACCTTC.

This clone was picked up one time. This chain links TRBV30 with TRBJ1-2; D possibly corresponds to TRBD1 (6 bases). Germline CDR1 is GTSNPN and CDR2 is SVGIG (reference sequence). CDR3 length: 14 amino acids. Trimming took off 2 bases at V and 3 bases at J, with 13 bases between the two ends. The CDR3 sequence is CAWSMIQGYYGYTF. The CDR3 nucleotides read TGTGCCTGGAGTATGATACAGGGATACTATGGCTACACCTTC.

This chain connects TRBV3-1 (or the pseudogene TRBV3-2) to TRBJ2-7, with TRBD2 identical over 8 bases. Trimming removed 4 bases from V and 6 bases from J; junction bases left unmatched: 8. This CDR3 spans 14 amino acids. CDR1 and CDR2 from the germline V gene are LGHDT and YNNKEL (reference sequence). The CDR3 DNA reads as TGTGCCAGCAGCCCGAACGGGGGGGCCATCGAGCAGTACTTC. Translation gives CASSPNGGAIEQYF.

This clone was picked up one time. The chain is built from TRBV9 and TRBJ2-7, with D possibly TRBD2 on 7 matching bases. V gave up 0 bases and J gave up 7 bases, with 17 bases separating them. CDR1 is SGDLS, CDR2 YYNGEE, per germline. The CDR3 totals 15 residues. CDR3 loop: CASSVVVVGGAEQYF. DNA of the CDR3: TGTGCCAGCAGCGTAGTAGTAGTAGGGGGGGCGGAGCAGTACTTC. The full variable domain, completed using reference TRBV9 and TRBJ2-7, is DSGVTQTPKHLITATGQRVTLRCSPRSGDLSVYWYQQSLDQGLQFLIQYYNGEERAKGNILERFSAQQFPDLHSELNLSSLELGDSALYFCASSVVVVGGAEQYFGPGTRLTVT.

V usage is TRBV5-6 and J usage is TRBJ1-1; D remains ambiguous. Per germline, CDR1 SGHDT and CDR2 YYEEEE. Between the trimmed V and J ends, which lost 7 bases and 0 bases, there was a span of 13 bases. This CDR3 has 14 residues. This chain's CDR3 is CASPRTVMNTEAFF. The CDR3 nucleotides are TGTGCCAGCCCGCGTACAGTGATGAACACTGAAGCTTTCTTT.